What follows are 6 T cell receptor beta chains derived from one specimen sequenced in a study of blood T cells in healthy people across ages. The use of a sample-barcoded 5' primer and a J-beta primer mix characterized a second PCR of roughly 7 to 11 cycles. TCRdb reprocessed the 5' RACE reads with MiXCR, giving one entry per CDR3 protein. The table records some 920,000 distinct CDR3 sequences, just over 50% of them present only once. Sequenced input: blood. The receptor source for this set is a woman aged 55-70 years in good health.

This clonotype was detected only a few times. The V gene is TRBV29-1, the J gene TRBJ2-1; 8 bases fit TRBD2. The CDR3 covers 14 residues. The V gene end was trimmed by 7 bases and the J gene end by 0 bases; junction bases not matched to a gene: 5. Per germline, CDR1 SQVTM and CDR2 ANQGSEA. CDR3 coding DNA: TGCAGCGACAAAGCGGGGGCCTCCTACAATGAGCAGTTCTTC. This translates into CSDKAGASYNEQFF.

The chain recombines TRBV12-3 or TRBV12-4 with TRBJ1-1; 7 bases align to TRBD1. The CDR3 spans 15 residues. V lost 6 bases, J lost 1 base, and 8 bases stayed unmatched. CDR3 in amino acids: CASSPHRGWNTEAFF. The CDR3 DNA sequence: TGTGCCAGCAGCCCGCACAGGGGTTGGAACACTGAAGCTTTCTTT.

This chain links TRBV6-5 with TRBJ2-5, with 7 bases fitting TRBD1. The CDR3 contains 15 residues. Trimming cost V 10 bases and J 3 bases; bases outside gene matches: 14. The germline gives CDR1 MNHEY, CDR2 SVGAGI. CDR3: CATYHSGTAEETQYF. The CDR3 DNA sequence: TGTGCCACCTATCACTCCGGGACAGCCGAAGAGACCCAGTACTTC.

The chain links TRBV21-1 to TRBJ2-1; TRBD1 is the table's D call, not checked against the DNA. TRBV21-1 represents a pseudogene. The CDR3 sequence is 14 residues long. CDR3: CASLPGQLINEQFF. The CDR3 bases are TGTGCCAGCTTACCGGGACAGCTTATCAATGAGCAGTTCTTC.

The CDR3 reads CSASLLAGGFWEQYF. DNA for the CDR3: TGCAGTGCTAGTCTTCTAGCGGGAGGCTTTTGGGAGCAGTACTTC. This sequence joins TRBV20-1 and TRBJ2-4; 11 nucleotides align to TRBD2. The CDR3 spans 15 residues. CDR1 DFQATT and CDR2 SNEGSKA come from the germline V gene (reference sequence). V was clipped by 3 bases and J by 13 bases; unmatched bases: 14.

The genes are TRBV9 and TRBJ2-1, with a weak D call TRBD2 (6 bases). The CDR3 has 17 residues. Germline CDR1 is SGDLS and CDR2 is YYNGEE. V was shortened by 2 bases and J by 0 bases, with 15 bases between the two germline ends. CDR3 nucleotides: TGTGCCAGCAGCGTTACCGGGACTTCGAGCTCCTACAATGAGCAGTTCTTC. Its protein product is CASSVTGTSSSYNEQFF.